The 29 T cell receptor beta chains below were found in one sample sequenced in a study of blood T cells in healthy people across ages (dated by TCRdb to between 2015 and 2016). The library was produced with 5' RACE. Reads for this sample came from an Illumina HiSeq 2500. A second PCR of roughly 6 to 12 cycles was run with a J-beta primer mix and a sample-barcoded 5' primer. The public reads were reprocessed in TCRdb via fastp at Q25 and MiXCR, keeping in-frame beta chains. A single entry per CDR3 protein holds the most common genes and DNA from its merged rows. The sample table shows more than 800,000 distinct CDR3 sequences, and under 45% are seen once. Approximately 19% of the sample goes to the ten largest clones. Sequenced input: blood. These receptors were collected from an older woman in good health.

There are many counts of this clonotype. The chain carries TRBV5-1 and TRBJ1-1, with 8 bases identical to TRBD1. Germline V gene sequence: CDR1 SGHRS, CDR2 YFSETQ. This CDR3 comprises 14 residues. The J segment lost 3 bases and the V segment lost 6 bases, leaving 7 bases of the junction unmatched. The CDR3 coding sequence is TGCGCCAGCACGACAGGGGAGGCTTACACTGAAGCTTTCTTT. It specifies CASTTGEAYTEAFF.

This clonotype has just one count. The chain combines TRBV7-9 with TRBJ2-3; 9 bases align to TRBD2. The CDR3 runs to 16 residues. Trimming at V came to 2 bases and at J to 4 bases, leaving 7 bases not matched to a gene. Germline values: CDR1 SEHNR, CDR2 FQNEAQ (reference sequence). The CDR3 here is CASSLNSGGDADTQYF. The CDR3 nucleotides read TGTGCCAGCAGCTTAAATAGCGGGGGCGACGCAGATACGCAGTATTTT.

This clonotype appeared a few times. This chain joins TRBV11-2 and TRBJ1-1; TRBD1 might be the D (5 bases). Germline values: CDR1 SGHAT, CDR2 FQNNGV. This CDR3 is 15 amino acids long. V gave up 6 bases and J gave up 6 bases, with 20 bases separating them. In DNA form, the CDR3 reads TGTGCCAGCAGGATAGCGGGGGGGTTCGGAGCTGAAGCTTTCTTT. Encoded protein: CASRIAGGFGAEAFF.

This clonotype turned up a few times. The chain uses TRBV9 and TRBJ2-7, with D uncertain. Germline V lookup: CDR1 SGDLS, CDR2 YYNGEE. Trimming removed 3 bases at V and 1 base at J, with 8 bases between. CDR3 length: 13 amino acids. The CDR3 DNA sequence: TGTGCCAGCAGCGCCGACCCGTCCTACGAGCAGTACTTC. Its protein product is CASSADPSYEQYF.

The rearrangement uses TRBV28 and TRBJ1-2; the match to TRBD1 covers 7 bases. CDR3 size: 13 residues. Germline assignment: CDR1 MDHEN and CDR2 SYDVKM. V trimming: 10 bases; J trimming: 4 bases; junction bases outside the gene matches: 9. The CDR3 DNA reads TGTGCCACCCACGCAAGGGGGCTCTATGGCTACACCTTC. It is translated as CATHARGLYGYTF.

The chain carries TRBV28 and TRBJ1-2; possible D gene TRBD1, 5 bases. This CDR3 has 11 residues. Between the trimmed V and J ends, which lost 8 bases and 9 bases, there was a span of 13 bases. Germline values: CDR1 MDHEN, CDR2 SYDVKM. The chain's CDR3 is CASGARASYTF. The CDR3 nucleotides read TGTGCCAGCGGGGCCAGGGCAAGCTACACCTTC.

This rearrangement joins TRBV12-3 or TRBV12-4 to TRBJ2-5; either TRBD1 or TRBD2 may supply D (5 bases each). The J call may not be correct, given that the DNA end is closer to TRBJ2-7. The CDR3 has 14 amino acids. This chain's CDR3 is CASSPAYGTDEQYF. For the CDR3, the DNA is TGTGCCAGCAGTCCTGCCTATGGGACCGACGAGCAGTACTTC.

The chain couples TRBV27 to TRBJ2-5, with 9 nucleotides matching TRBD1. The trim removed 5 bases at V and 6 bases at J, leaving 4 bases unmatched. The CDR3 is 13 amino acids. Germline V CDR1 and CDR2: MNHEY, SMNVEV (reference sequence). For the CDR3, the DNA is TGTGCCAGCAGTGTAGGGACAGGGAAGACCCAGTACTTC. This codes for CASSVGTGKTQYF.

CDR3 in DNA: TGCAGTGCTAGAGATTACAGGACAGATACGCAGTATTTT. Translated, it gives CSARDYRTDTQYF. J is TRBJ2-3 and V is TRBV20-1; D might be TRBD1 (5 bases). V lost 0 bases and J lost 3, with 7 bases in between. Germline V gene sequence: CDR1 DFQATT, CDR2 SNEGSKA (reference sequence). The length of the CDR3 is 13 residues.

The chain is built from TRBV7-9 and TRBJ2-7; tentatively, D is TRBD2 (5 bases). CDR1 and CDR2 from the germline V gene are SEHNR and FQNEAQ (reference sequence). V lost 5 bases, J lost 5 bases, and 16 bases lay in between. The CDR3 spans 14 residues. The CDR3, as DNA: TGTGCCAGCAGCCCCCAGCGGCGGGTCCACGAGCAGTACTTC. Its protein product is CASSPQRRVHEQYF.

This clonotype appeared a few times. The V gene is TRBV27, the J gene TRBJ2-7; 10 bases match TRBD1. The V gene's germline CDR1 is MNHEY and CDR2 SMNVEV (reference sequence). The V and J ends lost 5 bases and 5 bases, in that order; junction bases with no gene match: 18. The CDR3 length is 18 residues. The CDR3 nucleotides are TGTGCCAGCAGTCCCATCCTTACGCGGGGACAGGGGCGGAACGAGCAGTACTTC. Protein product: CASSPILTRGQGRNEQYF.

The CDR3 loop is CASSLEGAGLAYNEQFF. The CDR3 DNA follows: TGCGCCAGCAGCTTGGAAGGAGCGGGCCTAGCCTACAATGAGCAGTTCTTC. The rearrangement joins TRBV5-1 to TRBJ2-1; D possibly corresponds to TRBD2 (6 bases). The germline CDR1 and CDR2 sequences are SGHRS and YFSETQ. The CDR3 contains 17 residues. Deletions cut 0 bases from V and 2 bases from J, with 15 bases between. The full variable domain, rest sourced from reference TRBV5-1 and TRBJ2-1, is KAGVTQTPRYLIKTRGQQVTLSCSPISGHRSVSWYQQTPGQGLQFLFEYFSETQRNKGNFPGRFSGRQFSNSRSEMNVSTLELGDSALYLCASSLEGAGLAYNEQFFGPGTRLTVL.

V gene TRBV6-2 or TRBV6-3 combines with J gene TRBJ2-1, with TRBD1 matching 7 bases. The germline V gene has CDR1 MNHEY and CDR2 SVGEGT. The trim removed 0 bases at V and 7 bases at J, leaving 9 bases unmatched. This CDR3 spans 16 amino acids. The CDR3 nucleotides read TGTGCCAGCAGTTACTCGAGGGACAGTTTGTCGAATGAGCAGTTCTTC. Translation gives CASSYSRDSLSNEQFF.

This chain links TRBV29-1 with TRBJ2-3, with 10 bases matching TRBD2. The V segment lost 4 bases and the J segment 4 bases; nucleotides outside the gene matches: 5. Germline V gene lookup returns CDR1 SQVTM and CDR2 ANQGSEA. The CDR3 contains 14 residues. The CDR3 region is CSVGASGSPDTQYF. The CDR3 coding sequence is TGCAGCGTTGGGGCTAGCGGGAGCCCAGATACGCAGTATTTT.

The CDR3 reads CASSFAGINEQFF. DNA for the CDR3: TGTGCCAGCAGCTTCGCGGGAATAAATGAGCAGTTCTTC. The V and J genes are TRBV7-2 and TRBJ2-1; the D gene is possibly TRBD2 (6 bases). CDR1 is SGHTA and CDR2 is FQGNSA in the germline V gene. Trimming pared 3 bases from V and 7 bases from J, leaving 10 bases between. The CDR3 extends over 13 amino acids.

V is TRBV27 and J is TRBJ1-2, with 9 nucleotides matching TRBD1. This CDR3 is 15 amino acids long. Germline values: CDR1 MNHEY, CDR2 SMNVEV (reference sequence). Losses at the gene ends were 6 bases for V and 1 base for J; bases not matched to a gene: 6. The CDR3 DNA sequence: TGTGCCAGCAGGCCGGGACAGGGCCTTAACTATGGCTACACCTTC. Translating it yields CASRPGQGLNYGYTF.

In regard to this clonotype: This may be a read error: a much more frequent sequence differs by one nucleotide. This sequence joins TRBV4-1 and TRBJ2-7; either TRBD1 or TRBD2 may supply D (5 bases each). This CDR3 has 14 amino acids. Germline values: CDR1 MGHRA, CDR2 YSYEKL. The CDR3 spells CAGSLRDGPYEQYF. DNA for the CDR3: TGCGCCGGCAGCCTCCGGGACGGTCCCTACGAGCAGTACTTC.

The V and J genes are TRBV21-1 and TRBJ2-5; the DNA was not used to check the table's D call, TRBD2. TRBV21-1 is flagged as a pseudogene. The CDR3 is made up of 15 amino acids. CDR3 DNA: TGTGCCAGCAGCAAAAAGTCCCACCGGGGGGATGAGCAGTACTTC. This gives the protein CASSKKSHRGDEQYF.

This clonotype came up a few times. This sequence joins TRBV4-1 and TRBJ2-1; D not resolved. CDR3 length: 13 residues. CDR1 and CDR2 (germline): MGHRA, YSYEKL. The V end was cut by 1 base, the J end by 9 bases, with 10 bases between. This chain's CDR3 is CASSQGSQVEQFF. The CDR3 DNA sequence: TGCGCCAGCAGCCAAGGTTCCCAGGTTGAGCAGTTCTTC.

This clonotype was seen once. The chain links TRBV20-1 to TRBJ1-1; 11 bases line up with TRBD1. This CDR3 spans 14 amino acids. Looked up from germline, CDR1 is DFQATT and CDR2 is SNEGSKA (reference sequence). V was pared by 4 bases and J by 5 bases, with 6 bases of the junction left unmatched. The CDR3: CSATRTGGRTEAFF. The CDR3 DNA reads TGCAGTGCTACCCGGACAGGGGGCAGGACTGAAGCTTTCTTT.

CDR3 sequence reads: CSASEAVPYEQYF. The CDR3 DNA reads TGCAGTGCTAGTGAGGCGGTGCCCTACGAGCAGTACTTC. This chain links TRBV20-1 with TRBJ2-7; D remains unclear. V was pared by 3 bases and J by 2 bases, with 11 bases between. This CDR3 region has 13 residues. Germline CDR1 is DFQATT and CDR2 is SNEGSKA (reference sequence).

Points on this clonotype: With a much larger clone just one base away, this may be a read error. CDR3 in DNA: TGCGCCAGCAGCCCCTATTCGTCAGGGACTGGGGCCAACGCCCTGACTTTC. This encodes CASSPYSSGTGANALTF. The genes are TRBV4-1 and TRBJ2-6, with TRBD2 as a possible D gene (6 bases). Germline loops: CDR1 MGHRA, CDR2 YSYEKL. This CDR3 spans 17 amino acids.

A remark on this clonotype: A read error may be the cause here, since a much bigger clone is one base away. V gene TRBV10-3 combines with J gene TRBJ2-7, with D perhaps TRBD1 (6 bases). Trimming stripped 6 bases from V and 2 bases from J, with 14 bases between. Germline lookup yields CDR1 ENHRY and CDR2 SYGVKD. The CDR3 is 14 residues long. CDR3 in amino acids: CAIRNRDTPYEQYF. For the CDR3, the DNA is TGTGCCATCAGGAACCGGGACACACCCTACGAGCAGTACTTC.

The rearrangement uses TRBV7-9 and TRBJ2-7, with TRBD1 matching over 7 bases. CDR1 is SEHNR, CDR2 FQNEAQ, per germline (reference sequence). The CDR3 extends over 15 amino acids. Trimming removed 3 bases from V and 0 bases from J; junction bases left unmatched: 5. The CDR3, as DNA: TGTGCCAGCAGCTTTTTGCAGGGGGTCTCCTACGAGCAGTACTTC. It yields the protein CASSFLQGVSYEQYF.

The rearrangement links TRBV6-2 or TRBV6-3 to TRBJ2-5; D ambiguous. The CDR3 is 13 residues long. V dropped 5 bases and J dropped 2 bases, with 9 bases sitting between them. Germline V gene data show CDR1 as MNHEY and CDR2 as SVGEGT. CDR3 protein: CASSKTEQETQYF. For the CDR3, the DNA is TGTGCCAGCAGTAAAACAGAGCAAGAGACCCAGTACTTC.

The DNA for the CDR3 is TGTGCCAGCAACAGCTGGGGGCATACGCAGTATTTT. Protein sequence: CASNSWGHTQYF. The chain is built from TRBV13 and TRBJ2-3; TRBD1 is a possible D gene (6 bases). Germline CDR1 is PRHDT and CDR2 is FYEKMQ (reference sequence). The CDR3 totals 12 residues. Trimming removed 7 bases at V and 7 bases at J, with 12 bases between.

This clonotype is a singleton in its sample. The CDR3 coding sequence is TGTGCCAGCAGGAGGGGGGGACTAGCGGTAGCCGGGCAGCAGTACTTC. Encoded protein: CASRRGGLAVAGQQYF. V is TRBV2 and J is TRBJ2-4; 11 bases align to TRBD2. V lost 6 bases and J lost 13; bases outside the gene matches: 17. Germline V gene data show CDR1 as SNHLY and CDR2 as FYNNEI. The CDR3 runs 16 residues. Full variable domain (missing parts from reference TRBV2 and TRBJ2-4): EPEVTQTPSHQVTQMGQEVILRCVPISNHLYFYWYRQILGQKVEFLVSFYNNEISEKSEIFDDQFSVERPDGSNFTLKIRSTKLEDSAMYFCASRRGGLAVAGQQYFGAGTRLSVL.

As DNA, the CDR3 is TGCAGTGCTAGTCGAGACAGGGGGCGCTTTAGCAATCAGCCCCAGCATTTT. It yields the protein CSASRDRGRFSNQPQHF. This sequence joins TRBV20-1 and TRBJ1-5; the match to TRBD1 covers 10 bases. The CDR3 spans 17 residues. CDR1 and CDR2 from the germline V gene are DFQATT and SNEGSKA (reference sequence). J gave up 0 bases and V 3 bases, and 8 bases lay outside the gene matches.

V is TRBV29-1 and J is TRBJ2-1; TRBD2 aligns across 9 bases. Trimming cost V 7 bases and J 6 bases; bases outside gene matches: 13. CDR1 is SQVTM, CDR2 ANQGSEA, per germline. This CDR3 has 15 amino acids. Here the CDR3 reads CSGEVSGLAINEQFF. The CDR3 bases are TGCAGCGGTGAGGTCTCGGGACTAGCTATCAATGAGCAGTTCTTC.